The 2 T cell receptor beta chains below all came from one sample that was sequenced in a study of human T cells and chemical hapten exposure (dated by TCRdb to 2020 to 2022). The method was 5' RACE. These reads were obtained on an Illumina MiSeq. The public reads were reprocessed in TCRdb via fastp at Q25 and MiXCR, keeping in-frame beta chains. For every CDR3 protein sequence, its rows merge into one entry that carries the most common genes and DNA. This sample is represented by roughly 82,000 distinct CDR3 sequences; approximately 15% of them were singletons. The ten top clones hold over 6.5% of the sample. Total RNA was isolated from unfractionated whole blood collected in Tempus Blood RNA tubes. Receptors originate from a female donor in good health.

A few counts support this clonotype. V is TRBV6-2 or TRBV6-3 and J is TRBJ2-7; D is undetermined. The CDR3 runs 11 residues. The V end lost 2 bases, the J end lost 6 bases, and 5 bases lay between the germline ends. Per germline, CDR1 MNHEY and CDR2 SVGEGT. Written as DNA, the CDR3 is TGTGCCAGCAGTTACGCAGGCGAGCAGTACTTC. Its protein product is CASSYAGEQYF.

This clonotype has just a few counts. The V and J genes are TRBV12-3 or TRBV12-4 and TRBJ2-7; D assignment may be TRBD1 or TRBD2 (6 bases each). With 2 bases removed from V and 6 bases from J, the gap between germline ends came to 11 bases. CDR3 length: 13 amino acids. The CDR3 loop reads CASSLSTGAEQYF. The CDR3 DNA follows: TGTGCCAGCAGTTTATCAACGGGGGCCGAGCAGTACTTC.